The 3 T cell receptor beta chains below were found in one sample sequenced in a study of T cell clusters in autoimmune cytopenias. TRB amplification used approximately 250 ng of peripheral blood genomic DNA. TRB was amplified by touch-down multiplex PCR, primer pools A and B combined. Following a re-call of the multiplex PCR reads, TCRdb has one entry per CDR3 protein and lacks DNA. The listing records around 11,000 distinct CDR3 sequences. This sample was also put to use in a study of T cell repertoires in aging, cancer and after chemotherapy.

Sequenced input: peripheral blood. These receptors were collected from a human donor in good health.

The chain links TRBV6-5 to TRBJ2-5; the TCRdb D gene call, TRBD2, has no DNA to confirm it. In germline, CDR1 is MNHEY, CDR2 SVGAGI. This CDR3 spans 17 amino acids. CDR3 protein: CASRRATSPVIGETQYF.

This clonotype ranks as medium-sized in terms of frequency. This chain links TRBV6-5 with TRBJ2-7; TCRdb picks TRBD1, but there is no DNA to check that call. Germline values: CDR1 MNHEY, CDR2 SVGAGI. This CDR3 contains 16 residues. This chain's CDR3 is CASSGRGILGDYEQYF.

V is TRBV5-1 and J is TRBJ2-7; TCRdb's D gene call, TRBD1, goes unchecked for lack of DNA. CDR1 is SGHRS, CDR2 YFSETQ, per germline. The CDR3 is made up of 19 amino acids. The CDR3 region is CASSLALDFRQGNSYEQYF.